A single sample is the source of the 20 T cell receptor beta chains below, sequenced in a study of T cells after yellow fever vaccination. TCRdb fed the 5' RACE reads into MiXCR, producing one record per CDR3 protein. Here the sample spans approximately 610,000 distinct CDR3 sequences, roughly a sixth being singletons. This sample comprised PBMCs, obtained less than 6 days after the first yellow fever vaccination. The source of these receptors is a man younger than 30 who received the YFV17D yellow fever vaccine.

This clonotype has just a few counts. The V call is TRBV7-6, the J call TRBJ2-7; D unclear. The germline CDR1 and CDR2 sequences are SGHVS and FNYEAQ. The germline V and J ends were trimmed by 3 bases and 7 bases, with 7 bases remaining between them. The CDR3 is made up of 11 amino acids. The CDR3 loop is CASSFPREQYV. CDR3 nucleotides: TGTGCCAGCAGCTTCCCGCGGGAGCAGTACGTC.

This clonotype was seen once. The V gene is TRBV11-2, the J gene TRBJ2-1; D may be TRBD2 (6 bases). The CDR3 is 18 residues long. Germline V lookup: CDR1 SGHAT, CDR2 FQNNGV. V lost 1 base, J lost 14 bases, and 30 bases lay in between. The CDR3 nucleotides read TGTGCCAGCAGCTTAGGGTCGCCCGGGACCCTTTGGGGACTTGATAAGTTCTTC. It encodes CASSLGSPGTLWGLDKFF.

This clonotype was counted ten times or more. This chain joins TRBV28 and TRBJ2-3; D is possibly TRBD1 or TRBD2 (5 bases each). This CDR3 has 15 amino acids. The V end was cut by 2 bases, the J end by 4 bases, with 13 bases between. CDR1 MDHEN and CDR2 SYDVKM come from the germline V gene. The chain's CDR3 is CASSLRQGRADTQYF. In nucleotides, the CDR3 is TGTGCCAGCAGTTTACGGCAGGGACGGGCAGATACGCAGTATTTT.

The chain is built from TRBV5-6 and TRBJ2-3; D is uncertain. The CDR3 extends over 15 amino acids. The germline V and J ends were trimmed by 4 bases and 0 bases, with 12 bases remaining between them. The germline CDR1 and CDR2 sequences are SGHDT and YYEEEE. The CDR3: CASSPPEVSTDTQYF. The CDR3 DNA follows: TGTGCCAGCAGCCCCCCAGAGGTTAGCACAGATACGCAGTATTTT. The full variable domain, rest sourced from reference TRBV5-6 and TRBJ2-3, is DAGVTQSPTHLIKTRGQQVTLRCSPKSGHDTVSWYQQALGQGPQFIFQYYEEEERQRGNFPDRFSGHQFPNYSSELNVNALLLGDSALYLCASSPPEVSTDTQYFGPGTRLTVL.

The CDR3 nucleotides are TGTGCCAGCAGCGTTTTGGGGGACACTGAAGCTTTCTTT. Translation: CASSVLGDTEAFF. The chain couples TRBV7-2 to TRBJ1-1, with D maybe TRBD1 (5 bases). Germline V gene data show CDR1 as SGHTA and CDR2 as FQGNSA. V lost 5 bases and J lost 3, with 10 bases in between. The CDR3 consists of 13 residues. The variable domain in full, completed from reference TRBV7-2 and TRBJ1-1, reads GAGVSQSPSNKVTEKGKDVELRCDPISGHTALYWYRQSLGQGLEFLIYFQGNSAPDKSGLPSDRFSAERTGGSVSTLTIQRTQQEDSAVYLCASSVLGDTEAFFGQGTRLTVV.

The J gene is TRBJ1-1, the V gene TRBV6-5; the D gene is possibly TRBD1 (5 bases). CDR1 MNHEY and CDR2 SVGAGI come from the germline V gene. Trimming shortened V by 0 bases and J by 2 bases, and 10 bases separated the two germline ends. CDR3 length: 15 residues. The DNA of the CDR3 is TGTGCCAGCAGTTACTCCGCAGGGACTAACACTGAAGCTTTCTTT. Translating gives CASSYSAGTNTEAFF.

The chain employs TRBV15 and TRBJ2-5; no clear D gene. V shed 3 bases and J shed 3 bases, with 11 bases lying between them. Germline V lookup: CDR1 LNHNV, CDR2 YYDKDF (reference sequence). This CDR3 is 14 amino acids long. The CDR3 bases are TGTGCCACCAGCAGCCGGGCATGGGAAGAGACCCAGTACTTC. Translated: CATSSRAWEETQYF.

In its sample, this clonotype was seen a few times. The genes are TRBV30 and TRBJ2-5; possibly TRBD1 for D (5 bases). The CDR3 is made up of 14 amino acids. V lost 4 bases, J lost 5 bases, and 17 bases lay in between. Germline V CDR1 and CDR2: GTSNPN, SVGIG (reference sequence). CDR3: CAWIPRRQWETQYF. CDR3 DNA: TGTGCCTGGATCCCCCGCAGACAGTGGGAGACCCAGTACTTC. Supplemented by reference TRBV30 and TRBJ2-5, the full variable domain reads SQTIHQWPATLVQPVGSPLSLECTVEGTSNPNLYWYRQAAGRGLQLLFYSVGIGQISSEVPQNLSASRPQDRQFILSSKKLLLSDSGFYLCAWIPRRQWETQYFGPGTRLLVL.

This chain links TRBV6-1 with TRBJ2-3, with D unresolved. Germline lookup yields CDR1 MNHNS and CDR2 SASEGT. CDR3 size: 17 residues. The V and J ends lost 3 bases and 0 bases respectively, with 16 bases between them. CDR3 protein: CASSDRVHSSSTDTQYF. The CDR3 DNA sequence: TGTGCCAGCAGTGACAGAGTCCATTCATCTAGCACAGATACGCAGTATTTT.

This clonotype was counted a few times. The chain is built from TRBV4-3 and TRBJ2-7; 9 bases agree with TRBD1. With 0 bases clipped from V and 6 bases from J, the junction kept 6 bases outside the gene matches. The CDR3 runs to 15 residues. CDR1 is LGHNA, CDR2 YSLEER, per germline. The CDR3 nucleotides are TGCGCCAGCAGCCAAGATGGACAGGGGATGGGCGAGCAGTACTTC. Amino acid sequence: CASSQDGQGMGEQYF.

This chain uses TRBV7-2 with TRBJ1-1; D gene uncertain. Germline CDR1 and CDR2: SGHTA and FQGNSA. The ends were cut back, 5 bases at V and 1 base at J, with 8 bases in the middle. This CDR3 is 13 amino acids long. The CDR3 nucleotides are TGTGCCAGCAGCACGACATCGAACACTGAAGCTTTCTTT. This sequence encodes CASSTTSNTEAFF.

This clonotype was seen a handful of times. This chain links TRBV7-8 with TRBJ1-4; D remains unclear. V was shortened by 2 bases and J by 10 bases, with 11 bases between the two germline ends. The CDR3 spans 13 residues. CDR1 and CDR2 from the germline V gene are SGHVS and FQNEAQ. CDR3 sequence reads: CASSLTVVGKLFF. The DNA for the CDR3 is TGTGCCAGCAGCTTAACAGTAGTCGGAAAACTGTTTTTT.

This clonotype was observed a handful of times. The chain links TRBV10-3 to TRBJ2-5; D gene ambiguous. Trimming stripped 4 bases from V and 7 bases from J, with 19 bases between. The CDR3 extends over 15 amino acids. The germline gives CDR1 ENHRY, CDR2 SYGVKD. The CDR3 DNA reads TGTGCCATCAGTGGTGTTAGCACCCGGCCAGGGACCCAGTACTTC. The encoded protein is CAISGVSTRPGTQYF.

This clonotype showed up just a few times. This rearrangement joins TRBV6-2 or TRBV6-3 to TRBJ1-2; weak D call: TRBD1 (5 bases). V dropped 8 bases and J dropped 7 bases, with 17 bases sitting between them. This CDR3 is 13 amino acids long. Germline-derived CDR1 and CDR2 are MNHEY and SVGEGT. The CDR3 is CASRDRVLSGYTF. CDR3 DNA sequence: TGTGCCAGCCGGGACCGGGTCTTGAGTGGCTACACCTTC.

There are a few counts of this clonotype. V gene TRBV7-3 combines with J gene TRBJ1-1; D is unresolved. Germline V gives CDR1 SGHTA, CDR2 FQGTGA. The CDR3 loop spans 14 amino acids. V lost 3 bases and J 5 bases, leaving 13 bases between the germline ends. CDR3 in amino acids: CASSLDVQSTEAFF. The CDR3 nucleotides read TGTGCCAGCAGCTTGGATGTACAGTCAACTGAAGCTTTCTTT.

V gene TRBV10-3 combines with J gene TRBJ1-2; TRBD1 matches at 8 bases. This CDR3 has 12 residues. Germline V gene lookup returns CDR1 ENHRY and CDR2 SYGVKD. With 5 bases clipped from V and 6 bases from J, the junction kept 2 bases outside the gene matches. The CDR3 DNA reads as TGTGCCATCAGTTCGACAGGGGATGGCTACACCTTC. It codes for CAISSTGDGYTF.

The rearrangement joins TRBV6-1 to TRBJ2-7, with unresolved D. This CDR3 has 15 amino acids. Trimming left V 6 bases short and J 1 base short, with 16 bases between. Germline V lookup: CDR1 MNHNS, CDR2 SASEGT. CDR3 nucleotide sequence: TGTGCCAGCAGGGCAGCCGCTCTCCCATCCTACGAGCAGTACGTC. Translation: CASRAAALPSYEQYV.

The chain carries TRBV7-9 and TRBJ2-7; TRBD1 agrees at 8 bases. The ends lost 10 bases at V and 3 bases at J; junction bases unmatched: 5. This CDR3 spans 12 amino acids. CDR1 and CDR2 from the germline V gene are SEHNR and FQNEAQ (reference sequence). The CDR3 DNA follows: TGTGCCACGGGACAGGAACACTACGAGCAGTACTTC. This sequence encodes CATGQEHYEQYF.

This chain links TRBV6-1 with TRBJ1-5; weak D call: TRBD1 (5 bases). V was clipped by 4 bases and J by 0 bases, with 22 bases between them. This CDR3 contains 19 residues. The germline gives CDR1 MNHNS, CDR2 SASEGT. DNA for the CDR3: TGTGCCAGCAGTGGACACCGGGACTCCTACCCGTATAGCAATCAGCCCCAGCATTTT. Its translation: CASSGHRDSYPYSNQPQHF.

The genes are TRBV7-9 and TRBJ1-4; D gene unclear. The CDR3 has 11 amino acids. CDR1 and CDR2 from the germline V gene are SEHNR and FQNEAQ (reference sequence). The V gene lost 1 base and the J gene lost 15 bases, with 9 bases spanning the gap. CDR3 loop: CASSLEEGLFF. The CDR3 DNA follows: TGTGCCAGCAGCTTAGAGGAAGGATTGTTTTTT.